The sequence of this T cell receptor (beta chain) was determined in a study of human T cells and chemical hapten exposure (dated by TCRdb to 2020 to 2023). Regarding the research as a whole: For sensitization, 2% DPC in acetone was applied to an approximately 2 cm by approximately 2 cm area of upper inner arm skin. This study followed changes in the peripheral blood TCR repertoire in vivo during primary and secondary sensitization of alopecia patients to the hapten diphenylcyclopropenone (DPC). Patch testing on the upper back used Finn chambers containing 0.01% DPC, with scoring done after 6 days according to International Contact Dermatitis Research Group standards. Around 30 alopecia patients provided blood for TCR sequencing at one to four time points (pre-sensitization, 2, 6 and 24 weeks). Throughout the approximately 24-week study period, patients were also given weekly therapeutic DPC doses on the scalp. Patient blood was sampled pre-sensitization (week 0) and at 2, 6 and about 24 weeks after DPC sensitization. The mostly female patient cohort included alopecia areata with under or over 50% scalp involvement, alopecia totalis and alopecia universalis. The libraries were sequenced as a pool, and the TCR yield per sample differed mostly because of small variations in library volumes within the pool. Beyond this particular receptor, the publication reports: Repeated subsampling changed both the strength of the expansion versus patch-test correlation and the threshold at which that correlation became significant. Significantly more large CDR3 similarity clusters were formed by expanded TCRs than by pre-sensitization or healthy control sets, consistent with antigen-driven responses. A positive correlation was found between the number of PT1 expanded TCRs and patch test score, with significance reached at thresholds 8, 16 and 32 but not 4. Alopecia, a presumed autoimmune disease, was present in all patients, so the immune response of the patients might differ from that of healthy individuals. DPC sensitization did not change how many TCRs were above 1 in 1000 frequency, and no evidence was found of alterations in global repertoire structure.

Library preparation was by RACE. The listed sequencing device is NextSeq 500. During library preparation, unique molecular identifiers were attached to individual cDNA molecules so that TCRs could be counted quantitatively and reproducibly. For every blood RNA sample, sequencing covered both the TCR alpha and TCR beta chains. In the paper's pipeline: The median number of TCRs per sample was 95,638, ranging from roughly 20,000 to 700,000. The Decombinator software suite was used to annotate the V, J and CDR3 of the TCR reads. For PS versus PT1 abundance plots, all samples were subsampled to the same number of TCRs (28,000). Expanded TCRs were defined as absent before sensitization and observed at least eight times at the 2-week time point. TCRdb itself trimmed the public reads at Q25 with fastp, ran MiXCR and retained productive beta chains. Under each unique CDR3 protein, matching rows form one entry showing the most common genes and DNA. The V and J calls were determined by TCRdb, not by the authors. Here the sample has about 46,000 distinct CDR3 sequences; about 9.2% occur a single time. The top ten constitute more than 13% of the sample.

Reading the label with the study, this specimen's time point is: pre-sensitization, week 0. The treatment or condition tag for this specimen amounts to: therapeutic diphenylcyclopropenone sensitization with weekly scalp DPC. At each patch-test visit, blood was drawn before the patch test was applied. To be eligible, patients had to be aged 18 to 70, diagnosed with alopecia and judged suitable for DPC therapy, while pregnant patients were excluded. Unfractionated whole blood was collected in Tempus Blood RNA tubes, and total RNA was extracted from that blood. This clonotype appeared a few times. Its antigen is still unknown. Base qualities are not recorded, but no much larger clone differs from it by a single base. Taken from the germline V gene, the CDR1 and CDR2 loops are MDHEN and SYDVKM. The CDR3 measures 18 amino acids from cysteine to phenylalanine. Just the 54-base CDR3 DNA is kept, in frame starting at base 1. V lost 3 bases and J lost 1 base; the stretch between them is 21 bases long.

This material consisted of whole blood, taken in connection with sensitization to the hapten diphenylcyclopropenone (DPC). The receptor's source is a woman aged 35 to 49 with alopecia areata. Some clones in this sample may be carry-over from other donors' samples. The rearrangement joined TRBV28 to TRBJ1-2; no D segment can be confidently identified. The DNA reads TGTGCCAGCAGTTTTTTGGGATCACCTCCAGGCAGTAACTATGGCTACACCTTC. This codes for CASSFLGSPPGSNYGYTF.